Only one count was recorded for the clone carrying this T cell receptor beta chain. Trimming took 2 bases from V and 5 from J, leaving 7 bases between them. CDR3 length: 12 amino acids. The germline V gene has CDR1 SGHNT and CDR2 YENEEA. The sample belongs to a study of shared clonotypes between healthy human individuals. Study information: Each donor contributed plates that comprised three CD4 naive, three CD4 memory, two CD8 naive and one CD8 memory.

Around 200 ng DNA, 30,000 or so T cell genomes, went into each sorted-subset replicate PCR. Sequencing used immunoSEQ multiplex PCR; TCRdb keeps in-frame clones, though not all of them. Counted here are some 200,000 clones, 60% to 80% occurring once; the ten biggest clones make up over 8.5%. The specimen sequenced was memory CD4+ T cells sorted from blood. Subset meaning: CD45RA-negative fraction. The gene calls are TRBV11-3 and TRBJ2-7; no definite D call. The sequence derives from a man aged 25-40 years in good health. The CDR3 DNA reads as TGTGCCAGCAGCTTACAATTCAACGAGCAGTACTTC. It translates to CASSLQFNEQYF.